The 4 T cell receptor beta chains below were found in one sample sequenced in a study of tumor-infiltrating lymphocytes in localized non-small cell lung cancer. Clones were read by immunoSEQ multiplex PCR, and TCRdb kept only the in-frame ones, dropping some. This table has approximately 12,000 clones, 66% appearing once. The source material was lung tumor tissue. These receptors came from a human donor with non-small cell lung cancer.

Details on this clone: Germline and junction disagree at one end, which may indicate a read error. This chain uses TRBV29-1 with TRBJ2-3; D possibly corresponds to TRBD2 (6 bases). This CDR3 is 13 amino acids long. In germline, CDR1 is SQVTM, CDR2 ANQGSEA. CDR3 nucleotides: TGTAGCGTTGAAAGCGGGTCCGCTGATACGCAGTATTTT. Translated, it gives CSVESGSADTQYF.

The genes are TRBV7-3 and TRBJ2-7; either TRBD1 or TRBD2 may fit D (5 bases each). The CDR3 is 13 residues long. Trimming pared 2 bases from V and 2 bases from J, leaving 7 bases between. Looked up from germline, CDR1 is SGHTA and CDR2 is FQGTGA. In DNA, the CDR3 is TGTGCCAGCAGCTTAGGGGGAACCTACGAGCAGTACTTC. Translated: CASSLGGTYEQYF.

The V and J genes are TRBV7-9 and TRBJ2-5; 8 bases fit TRBD2. V shed 4 bases and J 5 bases; nucleotides not matched to a gene: 9. CDR3 length: 15 amino acids. Per the germline V gene, CDR1 is SEHNR and CDR2 is FQNEAQ (reference sequence). The CDR3 region is CASSSTSGRTETQYF. CDR3 coding DNA: TGTGCCAGCAGCTCGACGAGCGGGAGAACGGAGACCCAGTACTTC.

The chain recombines TRBV4-2 with TRBJ1-4; 8 bases match TRBD1. This CDR3 has 16 amino acids. Germline-derived CDR1 and CDR2 are LGHNA and YNFKEQ. Losses at the gene ends were 0 bases for V and 7 bases for J; bases not matched to a gene: 7. The CDR3 spells CASSQDVGQGSEKLFF. CDR3 DNA sequence: TGTGCCAGCAGCCAAGACGTAGGACAGGGTAGTGAAAAACTGTTTTTT.